A single sample gave rise to the 3 T cell receptor beta chains below, sequenced in a study of T cell changes during pregnancy in multiple sclerosis. The assay was immunoSEQ multiplex PCR, and TCRdb's table has in-frame clones only and misses some. Of tens of thousands of clones detected, roughly 89% appear once; the ten largest clones hold 6% to 9%. Specimen: CD8+ T cells from peripheral blood mononuclear cells, collected before pregnancy. Receptors originate from a female donor with multiple sclerosis, enrolled in a pregnancy study.

CDR3 sequence (DNA): TGTGCCAGCATCAGTGGAGATAGCTCTGGGGCCAACGTCCTGACTTTC. Amino acid sequence: CASISGDSSGANVLTF. The chain has TRBV7-9 and TRBJ2-6, with D unclear. The CDR3 consists of 16 residues. Per germline, CDR1 SEHNR and CDR2 FQNEAQ (reference sequence). Trimming removed 7 bases at V and 0 bases at J, with 13 bases between. The full variable domain, in which reference TRBV7-9 and TRBJ2-6 provide the parts outside the CDR3, is DTGVSQNPRHKITKRGQNVTFRCDPISEHNRLYWYRQTLGQGPEFLTYFQNEAQLEKSRLLSDRFSAERPKGSFSTLEIQRTEQGDSAMYLCASISGDSSGANVLTFGAGSRLTVL.

This clone was picked up one time. The gene calls are TRBV19 and TRBJ1-5, with D perhaps matching TRBD1 (6 bases). CDR3 length: 16 residues. Trimming stripped 0 bases from V and 6 bases from J, with 15 bases between. Germline CDR1 LNHDA, CDR2 SQIVND (reference sequence). CDR3 residues: CASSIETGKGGQPQHF. Written as DNA, the CDR3 is TGTGCCAGTAGTATAGAAACAGGGAAAGGAGGTCAGCCCCAGCATTTT.

V and J are TRBV4-1 and TRBJ2-1; possibly TRBD2 for D (6 bases). The CDR3 runs 13 residues. The V end lost 0 bases, the J end lost 15 bases, and 15 bases lay between the germline ends. Germline CDR1 reads MGHRA; CDR2 reads YSYEKL. In nucleotides, the CDR3 is TGCGCCAGCAGCCAAGATGGGCGGGAACCCCGGTTCTTC. Translation: CASSQDGREPRFF.